This T cell receptor beta chain was identified in a study of T cell responses to AZD1222 COVID-19 vaccine. As for the study in general: Second-dose intervals of approximately 4 or approximately 12 weeks were pooled.

In the case of this clone: Its antigen is undetermined.

The CDR3 length is 15 residues. Trimming removed 1 base from V and 4 bases from J; junction bases left unmatched: 6. The V gene's germline CDR1 is MNHEY and CDR2 SVGAGI. General study points: The donor group comprised mostly white British people and more females; the analysis possibly underestimated clonal diversity. After the peak T cell response, and only then, were repertoires sampled. Within unmutated variant regions lay the reported targets of nearly half of spike-specific TCRs.

Libraries were prepared by immunoSEQ multiplex PCR; TCRdb keeps only in-frame clonotypes and omits some of them. The table includes more than 250,000 clones, approximately 93% detected once. The sequence was collected from an adult in good health. This chain joins TRBV6-5 and TRBJ1-2, with 7 bases identical to TRBD1. This specimen consisted of peripheral blood, obtained on day 0 of AZD1222 vaccination. CDR3 sequence reads: CASSYYGQGVYGYTF. The CDR3 nucleotides are TGTGCCAGCAGTTACTACGGGCAGGGGGTCTATGGCTACACCTTC.